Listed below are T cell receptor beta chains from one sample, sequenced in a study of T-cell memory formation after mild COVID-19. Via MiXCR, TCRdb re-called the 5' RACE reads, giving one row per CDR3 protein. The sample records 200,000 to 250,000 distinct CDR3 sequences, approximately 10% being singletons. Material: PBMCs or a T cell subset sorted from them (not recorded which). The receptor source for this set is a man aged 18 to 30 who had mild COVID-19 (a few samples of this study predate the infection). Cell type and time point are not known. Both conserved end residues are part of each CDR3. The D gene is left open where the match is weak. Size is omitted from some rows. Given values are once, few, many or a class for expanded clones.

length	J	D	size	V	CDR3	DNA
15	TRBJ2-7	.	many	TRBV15	CATSRDSLTSYEQYF	TGTGCCACCAGCAGGGACTCCCTGACCTCCTACGAGCAGTACTTC
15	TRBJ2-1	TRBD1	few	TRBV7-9	CASSPVTGGWNEQFF	TGTGCCAGCAGCCCGGTGACAGGGGGGTGGAATGAGCAGTTCTTC
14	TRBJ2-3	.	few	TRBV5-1	CASSLAVGPDTQYF	TGCGCCAGCAGCTTGGCGGTGGGGCCAGATACGCAGTATTTT
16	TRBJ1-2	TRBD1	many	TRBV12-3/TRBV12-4	CASSLSVVGQGFGYTF	TGTGCCAGCAGTTTATCTGTCGTGGGACAGGGGTTTGGCTACACCTTC
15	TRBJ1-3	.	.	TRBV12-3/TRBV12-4	CASSLAQAFGNTIYF	TGTGCCAGCAGTTTAGCGCAGGCATTTGGAAACACCATATATTTT
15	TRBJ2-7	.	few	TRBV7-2	CASSLVSGGQHEQYF	TGTGCCAGCAGCTTAGTCTCGGGGGGCCAACACGAGCAGTACTTC
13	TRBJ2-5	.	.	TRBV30	CAWDTGRQETQYF	TGTGCCTGGGATACGGGACGGCAAGAGACCCAGTACTTC
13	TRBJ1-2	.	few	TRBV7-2	CASSLAVRDGYTF	TGTGCCAGCAGCTTAGCGGTTAGGGATGGCTACACCTTC
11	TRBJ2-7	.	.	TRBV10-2	CASLGGYDQYF	TGCGCCAGCTTGGGGGGCTACGATCAGTACTTC
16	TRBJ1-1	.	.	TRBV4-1	CASSQGAAGTRSEAFF	TGCGCCAGCAGCCAAGGGGCGGCTGGAACCCGATCGGAAGCTTTCTTT
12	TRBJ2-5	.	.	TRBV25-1	CAAGEGRQTQYF	TGTGCCGCAGGAGAGGGGAGGCAGACCCAGTACTTC
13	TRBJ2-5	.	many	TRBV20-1	CSARAWSGETQYF	TGCAGTGCTAGAGCATGGAGCGGGGAGACCCAGTACTTC
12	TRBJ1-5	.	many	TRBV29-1	CSAQEGDQPQHF	TGCAGCGCACAGGAGGGGGATCAGCCCCAGCATTTT
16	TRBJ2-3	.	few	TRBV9	CASSVAGGAPTDTQYF	TGTGCCAGCAGCGTAGCTGGAGGGGCGCCCACAGATACGCAGTATTTT